In its sample, the clone carrying this T cell receptor beta chain was seen a few times. Antigen: not known. The PCR made use of 60 Vbeta and 13 Jbeta primers. Method: immunoSEQ multiplex PCR; TCRdb's copy keeps in-frame clones and lacks some. The data contain 160,000 or so clones, 70% of them seen just once; the ten biggest clones take up 4.7%. This sample was included in a study of cytomegalovirus exposure and HLA in healthy donors. Study-wide points: A later analysis linked a missense DCLRE1C variant to TCR beta V- and J-gene trimming. Overall, about 160 TCR beta chains were annotated as cytomegalovirus-associated. Serostatus for CMV was the only available immune exposure information. Reportedly, HLA-A and HLA-B alleles of most subjects were accurately predicted from TCR beta.

The CDR3 extends over 15 amino acids. Trimming cost V 0 bases and J 7 bases, with 13 bases left between them. Germline V CDR1 and CDR2: SGHRS, YFSETQ. The sample taken for sequencing was PBMCs. V usage is TRBV5-1 and J usage is TRBJ1-4; a weak D match, TRBD1 (6 bases). The TCR was taken from a man aged 18 to 30 in good health and CMV-seropositive. Written as DNA, the CDR3 is TGCGCCAGCAGCTTGGACAGGGCGAGGAGTGAAAAACTGTTTTTT. Its translation: CASSLDRARSEKLFF.